The text below deals with one T cell receptor beta chain. The data belong to a study of technical replicates of blood from a handful of donors. In germline, CDR1 is SGHNT, CDR2 YYREEE (reference sequence). Trimming took 4 bases from V and 3 from J; bases not matched to a gene: 11. CDR3 length equals 16 residues. Here immunoSEQ multiplex PCR was the method, and the copy in TCRdb shows in-frame clones only, minus some. Counted here are tens of thousands of clones, approximately 91% occurring once; the ten biggest clones make up 0.3% to 0.5%. The chain links TRBV5-4 to TRBJ2-5; 8 positions match TRBD1. The receptor comes from a human donor in good health. Specimen: T cells isolated from PBMCs. In nucleotides, the CDR3 is TGTGCCAGCAGCCCTGGGACAGGAAAAGGAGAAGAGACCCAGTACTTC. This gives the protein CASSPGTGKGEETQYF.